The present T cell receptor (beta chain) was sequenced within a study of T cell responses to AZD1222 COVID-19 vaccine. Whole-study findings and limits: A rise in Spike-specific TCR breadth and depth followed two AZD1222 doses. No repertoire was sampled before or during the peak T cell response, only after it.

As for this clone: Its antigen is still unknown.

Repertoires were generated with immunoSEQ multiplex PCR, while TCRdb's copy carries only in-frame clones and drops some. The sample has fewer than 65,000 clones, about 86% seen once; the top ten hold 9.5% to 13%. The CDR3 spans 14 residues. CDR1 and CDR2 (germline): MNHEY, SVGEGT. Trimming left V 0 bases short and J 7 bases short, with 12 bases between. The sample was peripheral blood, taken on day 0 of AZD1222 vaccination. The V and J genes are TRBV6-2 or TRBV6-3 and TRBJ1-2, with D unclear. The origin of this receptor is an adult in good health. The CDR3 sequence: CASSYSVGKGGYTF. The CDR3 nucleotides read TGTGCCAGCAGTTACTCAGTAGGGAAGGGTGGCTACACCTTC.